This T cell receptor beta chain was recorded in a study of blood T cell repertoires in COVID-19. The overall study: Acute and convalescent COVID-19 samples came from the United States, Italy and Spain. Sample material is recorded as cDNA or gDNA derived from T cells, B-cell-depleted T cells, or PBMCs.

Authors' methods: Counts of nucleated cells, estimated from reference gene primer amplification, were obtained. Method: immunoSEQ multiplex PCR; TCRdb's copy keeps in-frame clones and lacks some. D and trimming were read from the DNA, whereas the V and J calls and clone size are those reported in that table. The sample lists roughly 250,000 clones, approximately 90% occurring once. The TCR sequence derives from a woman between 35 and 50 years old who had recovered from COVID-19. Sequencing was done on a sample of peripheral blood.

CDR3 DNA: TGTGCCAGCAGCGCCTTTCCGGGACTAGAGGCCGGGGAGCTGTTTTTT. This gives the protein CASSAFPGLEAGELFF. The chain links TRBV5-6 to TRBJ2-2; 8 positions match TRBD2. Germline lookup yields CDR1 SGHDT and CDR2 YYEEEE. There are 16 residues in the CDR3. J lost 6 bases, V lost 4 bases, and 11 bases had no gene match.